One sample yielded the 29 T cell receptor beta chains listed below, sequenced in a study of cytomegalovirus exposure and HLA in healthy donors. The PCR had 60 Vbeta and 13 Jbeta primers. TCRdb's copy holds only in-frame clones and misses some; the assay was immunoSEQ multiplex PCR. The sample data list 100,000 to 150,000 clones. The sample taken for sequencing was PBMCs. These receptors came from a woman between 35 and 50 years old in good health and CMV-seronegative.

V gene TRBV2 combines with J gene TRBJ1-1; TRBD1 matches at 7 bases. The CDR3 contains 14 residues. V lost 8 bases to trimming and J lost 1 base; unmatched junction nucleotides: 7. CDR1 SNHLY and CDR2 FYNNEI come from the germline V gene. The CDR3 nucleotides read TGTGCCAGCTCCCAGACAGGGAGGAACACTGAAGCTTTCTTT. It translates to CASSQTGRNTEAFF.

The chain joins TRBV7-3 to TRBJ2-1; TRBD1 is a possible D gene (6 bases). V shed 8 bases and J shed 12 bases, with 20 bases lying between them. CDR3 length equals 13 residues. CDR1 is SGHTA and CDR2 is FQGTGA in the germline V gene. The CDR3 sequence: CASGTGLGGVQFF. The CDR3 DNA reads as TGTGCCAGCGGAACCGGTCTAGGGGGTGTGCAGTTCTTC.

J is TRBJ2-2 and V is TRBV11-1; 8 bases align to TRBD1. V shed 5 bases, J shed 6 bases, and the junction held 17 bases outside the gene matches. CDR3 size: 18 residues. Germline V CDR1 and CDR2: SGHAT, FQDESV (reference sequence). The CDR3 protein is CASSPFGADRVSPGELFF. CDR3 in DNA: TGTGCCAGCAGCCCCTTTGGGGCGGACAGGGTTAGCCCCGGGGAGCTGTTTTTT.

The chain employs TRBV29-1 and TRBJ2-5, with 8 bases that match TRBD1. The germline CDR1 and CDR2 sequences are SQVTM and ANQGSEA. This CDR3 is built from 13 residues. J gave up 5 bases and V 5 bases, and 7 bases lay outside the gene matches. This chain's CDR3 is CSVLGTGGETQYF. The DNA for the CDR3 is TGCAGCGTTTTGGGGACAGGAGGCGAGACCCAGTACTTC.

The chain links TRBV28 to TRBJ2-1, with a possible D match to TRBD1 (5 bases). The V end was cut by 3 bases, the J end by 8 bases, with 14 bases between. The CDR3 is 14 amino acids. Germline assignment: CDR1 MDHEN and CDR2 SYDVKM. The CDR3 loop reads CASSLRSTAHEQFF. CDR3 sequence (DNA): TGTGCCAGCAGTTTGAGGTCGACAGCCCATGAGCAGTTCTTC.

The J gene is TRBJ2-7, the V gene TRBV19; possible D gene TRBD1, 6 bases. The CDR3 length is 13 residues. Germline V gene sequence: CDR1 LNHDA, CDR2 SQIVND (reference sequence). The V and J ends lost 6 bases and 8 bases respectively, with 17 bases between them. The CDR3 region has the DNA TGTGCCAGTAGCCGACCCGACAGGTTGAAGCAGTACTTC. Protein sequence: CASSRPDRLKQYF.

The V call is TRBV6-1, the J call TRBJ2-7; D is perhaps TRBD1 (6 bases). This CDR3 spans 11 amino acids. Germline-derived CDR1 and CDR2 are MNHNS and SASEGT. Trimming took off 7 bases at V and 13 bases at J, with 17 bases between the two ends. The CDR3 coding sequence is TGTGCCAGCATGAACCGACAGGCCCCATACTTC. This translates into CASMNRQAPYF.

V is TRBV5-4 and J is TRBJ2-5; 9 bases line up with TRBD2. The V and J ends lost 5 bases and 3 bases, in that order; junction bases with no gene match: 8. Germline V gives CDR1 SGHNT, CDR2 YYREEE (reference sequence). The CDR3 has 15 amino acids. The CDR3 sequence is CASSLAGVGKETQYF. The CDR3 nucleotides read TGTGCCAGCAGTTTAGCGGGGGTCGGAAAAGAGACCCAGTACTTC.

The V gene is TRBV10-3, the J gene TRBJ2-7, with 10 bases fitting TRBD1. CDR1 ENHRY and CDR2 SYGVKD come from the germline V gene. This CDR3 has 16 amino acids. The V and J ends lost 3 bases and 0 bases, in that order; junction bases with no gene match: 5. CDR3 sequence reads: CAISDPGQGGSYEQYV. DNA of the CDR3: TGTGCCATCAGTGACCCCGGACAGGGGGGCTCCTACGAGCAGTACGTC.

This sequence joins TRBV19 and TRBJ1-2; D is unclear. This CDR3 is built from 14 residues. Trimming left V 11 bases short and J 8 bases short, with 24 bases between. In germline, CDR1 is LNHDA, CDR2 SQIVND (reference sequence). CDR3 sequence reads: CASEAGSLTRGYTF. The DNA for the CDR3 is TGTGCCTCTGAAGCGGGGTCCCTAACCCGCGGCTACACCTTC.

About this clone: A read error may account for a junction end that differs from germline. This chain connects TRBV7-7 to TRBJ2-2; D is possibly TRBD1 (5 bases). CDR3 length: 15 amino acids. From germline, CDR1 is SSHAT and CDR2 FNYEAQ (reference sequence). This chain's CDR3 is CASSHAGPNTGELFF. As DNA, the CDR3 is TGTGCTAGCAGCCATGCAGGGCCCAACACCGGGGAGCTGTTTTTT.

This chain joins TRBV7-3 and TRBJ2-2; TRBD1 matches at 9 bases. Germline V CDR1 and CDR2: SGHTA, FQGTGA. J lost 0 bases, V lost 10 bases, and 6 bases had no gene match. CDR3 size: 15 residues. CDR3 residues: CATRTGGPNTGELFF. CDR3 nucleotide sequence: TGTGCCACACGAACAGGGGGCCCGAACACCGGGGAGCTGTTTTTT.

V and J are TRBV6-6 and TRBJ1-3; TRBD1 is a possible D gene (5 bases). This CDR3 region has 16 residues. V was pared by 3 bases and J by 4 bases, with 16 bases between. Germline V gene sequence: CDR1 MNHNY, CDR2 SVGAGI (reference sequence). The CDR3 nucleotides are TGTGCCAGCAGTTATGGGATGGGCAGGGAAGGAAACACCATATATTTT. Protein: CASSYGMGREGNTIYF.

The rearrangement joins TRBV7-2 to TRBJ1-2, with 8 bases aligning to TRBD1. V lost 3 bases and J lost 7; bases outside the gene matches: 4. The CDR3 is made up of 13 amino acids. Germline CDR1 SGHTA, CDR2 FQGNSA. The CDR3 reads CASSFGQGRGYTF. In DNA form, the CDR3 reads TGTGCCAGCAGCTTCGGACAGGGCCGTGGCTACACCTTC.

With respect to this clone: A read error may produce the germline difference seen at one junction end. Additional DNA sequences in this sample encode the identical CDR3. The J gene is TRBJ1-4, the V gene TRBV6-6; tentative D call: TRBD1 (5 bases). Looked up from germline, CDR1 is MNHNY and CDR2 is SVGAGI (reference sequence). The CDR3 contains 15 residues. CDR3 nucleotide sequence: TGTGCCAGCAGTTACTCAGGGGAACCTAATGAAAAGCTGTTTTTT. This encodes CASSYSGEPNEKLFF.

V gene TRBV4-1 combines with J gene TRBJ1-1, with D maybe TRBD1 (6 bases). CDR3 length equals 15 residues. The ends were cut back, 4 bases at V and 0 bases at J, with 12 bases in the middle. CDR1 and CDR2 (germline): MGHRA, YSYEKL. DNA for the CDR3: TGCGCCAGCAGCCTTCGGGACACTATGAACACTGAAGCTTTCTTT. Its translation is CASSLRDTMNTEAFF.

The gene calls are TRBV4-3 and TRBJ1-3; possibly TRBD1 for D (5 bases). From germline, CDR1 is LGHNA and CDR2 YSLEER. This CDR3 has 18 residues. V lost 1 base and J lost 1, with 17 bases in between. The CDR3 nucleotides read TGCGCCAGCAGCCAAGTGGGGGGAGCGGGGTGGTCTGGAAACACCATATATTTT. It encodes CASSQVGGAGWSGNTIYF.

The chain has TRBV4-1 and TRBJ1-1; perhaps TRBD1 as D (6 bases). The V end lost 5 bases, the J end lost 5 bases, and 18 bases lay between the germline ends. The CDR3 sequence is 15 residues long. CDR1 and CDR2 (germline): MGHRA, YSYEKL. CDR3 bases: TGCGCCAGCAGCTTTCGGGGGGGCGCACGTACTGAAGCTTTCTTT. Residues: CASSFRGGARTEAFF.

The V call is TRBV5-1, the J call TRBJ1-2, with 10 nucleotides matching TRBD1. CDR3 size: 16 residues. Per germline, CDR1 SGHRS and CDR2 YFSETQ. Germline trimming cut 4 bases from V and 1 base from J; bases unmatched to any gene: 7. The chain's CDR3 is CASSTGGTGDNYGYTF. CDR3 bases: TGCGCCAGCAGCACTGGAGGGACAGGGGATAACTATGGCTACACCTTC.

The chain recombines TRBV11-2 with TRBJ1-2, with no clear D. This CDR3 has 13 amino acids. Trimming shortened V by 3 bases and J by 3 bases, and 8 bases separated the two germline ends. Germline-derived CDR1 and CDR2 are SGHAT and FQNNGV. CDR3 nucleotides: TGTGCCAGCAGCTTTGGGGAGTACTATGGCTACACCTTC. Translating gives CASSFGEYYGYTF.

This chain uses TRBV7-6 with TRBJ1-1; 7 bases line up with TRBD1. CDR3 size: 14 residues. V was pared by 1 base and J by 10 bases, with 9 bases of the junction left unmatched. From germline, CDR1 is SGHVS and CDR2 FNYEAQ. The CDR3 spells CASSLGGQMDSAFF. The CDR3 DNA follows: TGTGCCAGCAGCTTAGGGGGACAGATGGATTCAGCTTTCTTT.

The chain joins TRBV2 to TRBJ2-5; maybe TRBD1 (6 bases). V was clipped by 3 bases and J by 5 bases, with 13 bases between them. This CDR3 is 14 amino acids long. Per the germline V gene, CDR1 is SNHLY and CDR2 is FYNNEI. CDR3 nucleotides: TGTGCCAGCAGTGATGGCAGGGGCCGCGAGACCCAGTACTTC. As protein: CASSDGRGRETQYF.

The V call is TRBV9, the J call TRBJ1-6, with D uncertain. Germline values: CDR1 SGDLS, CDR2 YYNGEE. V was shortened by 0 bases and J by 8 bases, with 12 bases between the two germline ends. CDR3 length: 15 residues. The CDR3, as DNA: TGTGCCAGCAGCGTAGTTCCCGTCCCGGATTCACCCCTCCACTTT. Encoded protein: CASSVVPVPDSPLHF.

The chain combines TRBV28 with TRBJ1-6; TRBD1 is a possible D gene (6 bases). The CDR3 loop spans 16 amino acids. Trimming removed 2 bases from V and 6 bases from J, with 14 bases in between. Germline CDR1 MDHEN, CDR2 SYDVKM. The CDR3 reads CASSLPQGGSNSPLHF. The CDR3 bases are TGTGCCAGCAGTTTACCACAGGGCGGGAGTAATTCACCCCTCCACTTT.

This sequence joins TRBV28 and TRBJ1-5; TRBD1 is a possible D gene (6 bases). The V and J ends lost 7 bases and 5 bases respectively, with 9 bases between them. This CDR3 has 12 residues. From germline, CDR1 is MDHEN and CDR2 SYDVKM. The CDR3 DNA is TGTGCCAGCACAGGGGTTGATCAGCCCCAGCATTTT. Translated, it gives CASTGVDQPQHF.

This sequence joins TRBV4-3 and TRBJ1-2, with TRBD1 as a possible D gene (6 bases). The CDR3 has 14 amino acids. Germline values: CDR1 LGHNA, CDR2 YSLEER. Trimming cost V 5 bases and J 3 bases, with 13 bases left between them. This CDR3 reads CASSIGSGDYGYTF. The CDR3 nucleotides read TGCGCCAGCAGCATAGGATCAGGGGACTATGGCTACACCTTC.

The gene calls are TRBV19 and TRBJ1-1; tentative D call: TRBD1 (6 bases). This CDR3 spans 16 amino acids. CDR1 is LNHDA and CDR2 is SQIVND in the germline V gene (reference sequence). V was pared by 6 bases and J by 1 base, with 18 bases between. The CDR3 protein is CASSHHPGTSNTEAFF. The CDR3 nucleotides are TGTGCCAGTAGCCATCACCCCGGGACATCGAACACTGAAGCTTTCTTT.

V and J are TRBV7-2 and TRBJ1-1, with D unclear. The V end was cut by 3 bases, the J end by 3 bases, with 5 bases between. The germline V gene has CDR1 SGHTA and CDR2 FQGNSA. The CDR3 spans 12 residues. As DNA, the CDR3 is TGTGCCAGCAGCTTTCGCGACACTGAAGCTTTCTTT. It translates to CASSFRDTEAFF.

The chain joins TRBV7-8 to TRBJ2-5; 9 bases match TRBD1. Germline V gives CDR1 SGHVS, CDR2 FQNEAQ. The CDR3 loop spans 15 amino acids. J gave up 5 bases and V 5 bases, and 9 bases lay outside the gene matches. Here the CDR3 reads CASSPNRGPGETQYF. The CDR3 DNA follows: TGTGCCAGCAGCCCAAACAGGGGGCCTGGGGAGACCCAGTACTTC.